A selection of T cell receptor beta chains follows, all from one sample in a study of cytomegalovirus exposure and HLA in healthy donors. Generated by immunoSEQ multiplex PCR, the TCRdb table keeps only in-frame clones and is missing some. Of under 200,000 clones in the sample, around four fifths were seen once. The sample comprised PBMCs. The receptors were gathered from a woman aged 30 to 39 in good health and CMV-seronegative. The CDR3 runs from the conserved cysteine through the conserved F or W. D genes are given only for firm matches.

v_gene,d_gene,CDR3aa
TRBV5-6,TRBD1,CASSYGTGLGNIQYF
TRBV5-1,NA,CASSLGVGAYEQYF
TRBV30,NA,CARSIRAGVGNTIYF
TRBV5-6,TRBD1,CASSLGSGGAYSNQPQHF
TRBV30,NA,CAWKAGLNSPLHF
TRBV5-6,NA,CASRLGGTNTGELFF
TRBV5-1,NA,CASKGDNSHEQFF
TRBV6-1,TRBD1,CASSQGARTEAFF
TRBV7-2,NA,CASSLGMGRGDTEAFF
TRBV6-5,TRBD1,CASRESGTGVGYTF
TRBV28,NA,CASSPEKNRGGVYGYTF
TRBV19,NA,CASSKNREGSYEQYF
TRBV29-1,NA,CSVVPGASYGYTF
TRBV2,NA,CASRTGTQQREQFF
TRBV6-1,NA,CATRWGQVNTEAFF
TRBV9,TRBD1,CASSAWDREDGYTF
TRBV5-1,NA,CASSLQGRGTGELFF
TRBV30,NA,CAWRRAGDYHEQYF
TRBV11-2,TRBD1,CASGRTGALYGYTF
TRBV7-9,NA,CASSLDRLAKNIQYF
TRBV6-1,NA,CASSEGGGRYEQYF
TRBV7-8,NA,CACKEKTAYEQYF
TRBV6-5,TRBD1,CASSQDRVIIGAFF
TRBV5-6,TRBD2,CASSLAPMTSGGAPDTQYF
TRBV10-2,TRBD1,CASTIDRGSYNEQFF
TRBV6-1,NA,CASSVDRYSPLHF
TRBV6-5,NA,CASSYNGGRDTQYF
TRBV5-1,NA,CASGPGLSSYEQYF
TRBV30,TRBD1,CAWSRSGGNTGELFF
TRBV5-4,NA,CASSLAPTVNTEAFF
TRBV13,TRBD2,CASSLLAGALTGELFF
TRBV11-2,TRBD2,CASSPRAGGLGQETQYF
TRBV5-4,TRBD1,CASSPGTGLYGYTF
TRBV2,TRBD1,CASFGQGAEEKLFF
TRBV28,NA,CASSWGSGDRSGQPQHF
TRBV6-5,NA,CASSYTATNEKLFF
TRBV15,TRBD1,CATSRDRGYEQYF
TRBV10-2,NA,CASRGDYYEQYF
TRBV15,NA,CATSREGGTEAFF
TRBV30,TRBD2,CAWSPPGLAAGELFF
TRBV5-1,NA,CASSLIESGTEAFF
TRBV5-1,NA,CASSLYPGHESYNSPLHF
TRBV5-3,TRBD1,CARSLDGSRTGDDWELFF
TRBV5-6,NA,CASSTGTLYEQYF
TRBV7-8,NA,CASSRLADTQYF
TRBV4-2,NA,CASSQNSQGHLNEKLFF
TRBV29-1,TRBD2,CSVEERAGGYEQYF
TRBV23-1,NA,CASSQFRDEQFF
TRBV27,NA,CASNSRGGAGVF
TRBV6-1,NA,CASVLAAGANGLTF
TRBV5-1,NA,CASSLQRGYTEAFF
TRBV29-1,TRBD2,CSVTYLTSGGETQYF